The rows below give T cell receptor beta chains drawn from one sample of a study of CD8 T cells in ankylosing spondylitis. TCRdb re-called the 5' RACE reads through MiXCR, storing one row per CDR3 protein. The data show fewer than 400,000 distinct CDR3 sequences, with roughly 15% seen just once and about 1% held by the top ten. The specimen sequenced was blood, either unsorted or a sorted T cell fraction (not recorded which). These receptors were obtained from a male donor with ankylosing spondylitis or in good health (not recorded which). CDR3s include the opening cysteine and the closing phenylalanine or tryptophan. Fields, in order: V gene, D gene, clone size, J gene, CDR3 protein, CDR3 DNA. The D gene is left open where the match is weak. Clone size appears in some rows only: once, few, many, or a class for an expanded clone.

TRBV7-8	.	many	TRBJ2-2	CASSPPVNTGELFF	TGTGCCAGCAGCCCTCCAGTGAACACCGGGGAGCTGTTTTTT
TRBV6-1	.	.	TRBJ1-1	CASRIWGGSTEAFF	TGTGCCAGCCGTATATGGGGAGGGTCTACTGAAGCTTTCTTT
TRBV5-1	.	few	TRBJ2-3	CASSLSGTTVGTDTQYF	TGCGCCAGCAGCCTATCCGGGACGACGGTGGGCACAGATACGCAGTATTTT
TRBV6-5	TRBD2	few	TRBJ2-1	CASSYWGLAGVGEQFF	TGTGCCAGCAGTTACTGGGGACTAGCGGGAGTGGGCGAGCAGTTCTTC
TRBV20-1	TRBD1	few	TRBJ1-5	CSASQGASQPQHF	TGCAGTGCTAGCCAGGGGGCTAGCCAGCCCCAGCATTTT
TRBV7-9	.	.	TRBJ1-6	CASSLDGGRNSPLHF	TGTGCCAGCAGCTTAGATGGGGGAAGGAATTCACCCCTCCACTTT
TRBV6-1	.	few	TRBJ1-4	CASQSNEGDWGKLFF	TGTGCCAGCCAAAGCAACGAGGGAGACTGGGGAAAACTGTTTTTT
TRBV19	.	.	TRBJ2-1	CASDGDPPYNEQFF	TGTGCCAGTGACGGGGACCCTCCTTACAATGAGCAGTTCTTC
TRBV20-1	.	few	TRBJ2-2	CSARARVTGELFF	TGCAGTGCTAGGGCCAGGGTCACCGGGGAGCTGTTTTTT
TRBV12-3/TRBV12-4	TRBD1	many	TRBJ2-1	CASIRDRGGNEQFF	TGTGCCAGCATTCGGGACAGGGGGGGCAATGAGCAGTTCTTC
TRBV18	.	.	TRBJ2-1	CASSPGTDYNEQFF	TGTGCCAGCTCACCAGGGACGGACTACAATGAGCAGTTCTTC
TRBV11-1	.	.	TRBJ2-3	CASSLHEGAGLSSLSDTQYF	TGTGCCAGCAGCTTGCATGAAGGAGCTGGGCTTTCCTCCTTGTCGGATACGCAGTATTTT
TRBV15	TRBD2	few	TRBJ2-4	CATSRGGTSGKNIQYF	TGTGCCACCAGCAGAGGGGGGACTAGCGGAAAAAACATTCAGTACTTC
TRBV20-1	TRBD2	.	TRBJ2-1	CSASPSGGARYNEQFF	TGCAGTGCTAGCCCTAGCGGGGGGGCTCGATACAATGAGCAGTTCTTC
TRBV3-1	.	.	TRBJ2-3	CASSQDHRGARADTQYF	TGTGCCAGCAGCCAAGACCATCGGGGGGCAAGGGCAGATACGCAGTATTTT
TRBV7-9	TRBD1	many	TRBJ1-4	CASNFGQGEGKLFF	TGTGCCAGCAACTTCGGACAGGGTGAAGGAAAACTGTTTTTT
TRBV12-3/TRBV12-4	.	few	TRBJ1-3	CASMTGSGNTIYF	TGTGCCAGCATGACGGGGTCTGGAAACACCATATATTTT
TRBV9	.	few	TRBJ1-3	CASRATDTIYF	TGTGCCAGCAGGGCGACAGACACCATATATTTT
TRBV7-6	.	.	TRBJ1-1	CASSPETRGNMNTEAFF	TGTGCCAGCAGCCCCGAGACTCGGGGGAACATGAACACTGAAGCTTTCTTT
TRBV3-1	.	few	TRBJ2-5	CASSQRGSEETQYF	TGTGCCAGCAGCCAACGGGGGAGTGAAGAGACCCAGTACTTC
TRBV5-6	TRBD1	.	TRBJ2-7	CASSSPGTDHYEQYF	TGTGCCAGCAGCTCACCCGGGACAGACCATTACGAGCAGTACTTC
TRBV30	.	.	TRBJ2-1	CARGTISSYNEQFF	TGTGCCCGGGGGACGATCAGCTCCTACAATGAGCAGTTCTTC
TRBV7-9	TRBD1	.	TRBJ1-1	CASSLAPRGTEAFF	TGTGCCAGCAGCTTAGCGCCCAGGGGGACTGAAGCTTTCTTT
TRBV7-2	TRBD1	few	TRBJ1-1	CASSFSDRDGEAFF	TGTGCCAGCAGCTTCTCGGACAGGGATGGTGAAGCTTTCTTT
TRBV20-1	.	.	TRBJ2-1	CSATRPLGGSYNEQFF	TGCAGTGCTACACGTCCACTAGGTGGTTCCTACAATGAGCAGTTCTTC
TRBV5-1	TRBD2	few	TRBJ2-7	CASSLVSSGSEQYF	TGCGCCAGCAGCTTGGTTAGTAGCGGGAGCGAGCAGTACTTC